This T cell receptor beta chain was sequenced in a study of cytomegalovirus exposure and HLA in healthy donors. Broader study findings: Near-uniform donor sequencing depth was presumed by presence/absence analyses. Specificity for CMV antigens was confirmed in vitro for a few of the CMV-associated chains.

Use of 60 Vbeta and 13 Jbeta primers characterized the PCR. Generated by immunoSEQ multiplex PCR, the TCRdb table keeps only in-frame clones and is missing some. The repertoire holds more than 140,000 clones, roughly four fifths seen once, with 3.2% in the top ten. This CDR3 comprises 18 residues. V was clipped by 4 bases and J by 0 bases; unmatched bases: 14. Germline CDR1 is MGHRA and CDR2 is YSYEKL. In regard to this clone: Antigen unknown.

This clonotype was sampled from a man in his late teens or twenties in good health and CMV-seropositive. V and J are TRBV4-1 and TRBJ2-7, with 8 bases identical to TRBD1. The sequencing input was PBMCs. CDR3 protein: CASSPFGAQGAPSYEQYF. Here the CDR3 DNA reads TGCGCCAGCAGCCCGTTTGGCGCTCAGGGGGCCCCCTCCTACGAGCAGTACTTC.